The rows below give T cell receptor beta chains drawn from one sample of a study of shared clonotypes between healthy human individuals. This table comes from immunoSEQ multiplex PCR, and its TCRdb copy is limited to in-frame clones, with some not included. The sample holds 450,000 to 700,000 clones, 95% seen once. Sequencing was done on a sample of naive CD8+ T cells sorted from blood. The receptors stem from a young woman in good health. The CDR3 runs from the conserved cysteine through the conserved F or W. D genes are given only for firm matches.

v_call,j_call,d_call,cdr3_length,cdr3_aa
TRBV28,TRBJ2-3,TRBD1,16,CASSTSGQGDADTQYF
TRBV25-1,TRBJ2-5,-,17,CASSEPNWEGTEETQYF
TRBV5-1,TRBJ2-5,-,15,CASSLAGLIQETQYF
TRBV9,TRBJ2-7,-,14,CASSTQGKDYEQYF
TRBV28,TRBJ2-6,-,18,CASSLPGGPTGGANVLTF
TRBV18,TRBJ2-2,TRBD2,16,CASSPVLAGRTGELFF
TRBV13,TRBJ2-7,-,13,CASTGAPGVEQYF
TRBV9,TRBJ2-5,-,14,CASSDPSGQETQYF
TRBV4-1,TRBJ2-3,TRBD2,17,CASSQGITSVSTDTQYF
TRBV27,TRBJ2-2,-,12,CAGTGVTGELFF
TRBV28,TRBJ2-7,TRBD1,15,CASSLEQGTTYEQYF
TRBV10-1,TRBJ2-5,-,14,CASSESQGQETQYF
TRBV27,TRBJ1-2,TRBD1,13,CASSLGQAYGYTF
TRBV14,TRBJ2-3,-,13,CASSQDGSDTQYF
TRBV5-1,TRBJ2-3,TRBD2,15,CASSLRREGPVTQYF
TRBV6-5,TRBJ2-7,-,13,CASRAGQTYEQYF
TRBV9,TRBJ1-2,TRBD1,16,CASSPRAGGANYGYTF
TRBV27,TRBJ2-2,-,15,CASSMPGENTGELFF
TRBV30,TRBJ2-3,-,13,CAWSPLSPDTQYF
TRBV7-2,TRBJ2-2,-,19,CASSLERVRPNANTGELFF
TRBV4-1,-,-,18,CASSYGLSSHGGGYEQYF
TRBV5-6,TRBJ1-5,-,14,CASSLGQTLDPQHF
TRBV28,TRBJ2-5,TRBD2,16,CASSFHSGRAGETQYF
TRBV27,TRBJ2-1,-,16,CASSLSMLRDYNEQFF
TRBV28,TRBJ2-3,TRBD1,15,CASSPRQGLTDTQYF
TRBV5-6,TRBJ1-1,-,14,CASSPEVGITEAFF
TRBV7-3,TRBJ2-1,TRBD2,16,CASSPSLAGLYNEQFF
TRBV5-4,TRBJ2-2,TRBD1,16,CASSLVYRGGTGELFF
TRBV19,TRBJ2-7,TRBD2,15,CASRYGAGGFYEQYF
TRBV5-1,TRBJ2-7,TRBD2,15,CASSQTGTSVYEQYF
TRBV7-9,TRBJ2-7,-,14,CASSLAAGRYEQYF
TRBV28,TRBJ2-1,TRBD1,15,CASNWGQGVYDEQFF
TRBV7-3,TRBJ2-1,TRBD2,17,CASSLTSGTSGYNEQFF
TRBV28,TRBJ2-7,-,14,CASSDHPHSYEQYF
TRBV28,TRBJ1-1,-,15,CASTELTASLTEAFF
TRBV6-5,TRBJ2-7,-,14,CASSAGLNSYEQYF
TRBV7-2,TRBJ2-1,TRBD1,14,CASSSGTEYNEQFF
TRBV13,TRBJ2-2,-,15,CASSFGTKGTGELFF
TRBV13,TRBJ2-7,TRBD1,16,CASSLRSRGSSYEQYF
TRBV5-5,TRBJ2-7,-,16,CASGLGGRVSSYEQYF
TRBV7-9,TRBJ2-1,-,13,CASSSPHYNEQFF
TRBV28,TRBJ2-1,-,15,CASRSRDFYYNEQFF